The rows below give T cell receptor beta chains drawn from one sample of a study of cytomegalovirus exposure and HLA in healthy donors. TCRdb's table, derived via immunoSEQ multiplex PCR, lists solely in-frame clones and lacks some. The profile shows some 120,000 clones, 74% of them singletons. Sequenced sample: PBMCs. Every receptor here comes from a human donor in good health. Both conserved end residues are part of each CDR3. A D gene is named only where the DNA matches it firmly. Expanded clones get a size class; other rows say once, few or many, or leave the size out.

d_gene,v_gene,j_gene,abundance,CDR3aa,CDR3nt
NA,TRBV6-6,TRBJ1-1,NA,CASSQAGGTEAFF,TGTGCCAGCAGCCAGGCCGGGGGCACTGAAGCTTTCTTT
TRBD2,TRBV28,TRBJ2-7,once,CASSLLAGQSGEQYF,TGTGCCAGCAGTCTACTAGCGGGACAATCAGGGGAGCAGTACTTC
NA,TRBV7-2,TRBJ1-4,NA,CASRSGGGGELFF,TGTGCCAGCAGATCTGGGGGGGGCGGCGAACTGTTTTTT
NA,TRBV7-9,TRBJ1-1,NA,CASSSSGWGDTEAFF,TGTGCCAGCAGCTCTTCAGGATGGGGGGACACTGAAGCTTTCTTT
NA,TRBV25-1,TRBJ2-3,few,CASSAEGNTDTQYF,TGTGCCAGCAGTGCCGAGGGTAACACAGATACGCAGTATTTT
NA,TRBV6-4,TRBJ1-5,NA,CASSEGAGQPQHF,TGTGCCAGCAGTGAGGGCGCGGGTCAGCCCCAGCATTTT
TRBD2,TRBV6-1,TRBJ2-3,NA,CASTFGTIEAQYF,TGTGCCAGCACCTTTGGGACTATTGAAGCGCAGTATTTT
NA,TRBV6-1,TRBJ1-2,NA,CASSEEGRRYGYTF,TGTGCCAGCAGTGAAGAAGGGAGGAGATATGGCTACACCTTC
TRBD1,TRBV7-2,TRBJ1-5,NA,CASSLDRGRNQPQHF,TGTGCCAGCAGCTTGGACAGGGGGCGTAATCAGCCCCAGCATTTT
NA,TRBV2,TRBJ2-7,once,CASSINQGSHEQYF,TGTGCCAGCAGCATAAATCAGGGTTCCCACGAGCAGTACTTC
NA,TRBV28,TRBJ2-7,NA,CASSSQYEQYF,TGTGCCAGCAGTTCTCAATACGAGCAGTACTTC
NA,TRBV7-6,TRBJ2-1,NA,CASSARSDHNEQFF,TGTGCCAGCAGCGCGCGAAGCGACCACAATGAGCAGTTCTTC
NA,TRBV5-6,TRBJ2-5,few,CASSLSGRAEETQYF,TGTGCCAGCAGCTTAAGCGGTAGGGCGGAAGAGACCCAGTACTTC
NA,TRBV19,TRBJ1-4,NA,CASNQGTPGKTNEKLFF,TGTGCCAGTAATCAGGGGACCCCCGGGAAAACTAATGAAAAACTGTTTTTT
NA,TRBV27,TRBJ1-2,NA,CASSLADRYGYTF,TGTGCCAGCAGTTTGGCGGATCGCTATGGCTACACCTTC
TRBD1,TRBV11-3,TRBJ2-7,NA,CASSSGQGGSYEQYF,TGTGCCAGCAGCTCCGGACAGGGTGGCTCCTACGAGCAGTACTTC
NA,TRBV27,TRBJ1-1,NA,CASSLKTGRTEAFF,TGTGCCAGCAGTTTAAAAACGGGGAGGACTGAAGCTTTCTTT
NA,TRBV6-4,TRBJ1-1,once,CASRQAPGRGMNTEAFF,TGTGCCAGCAGACAGGCCCCCGGGAGGGGTATGAACACTGAAGCTTTCTTT
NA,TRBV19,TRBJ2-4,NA,CARANTHKNIQYF,TGTGCCAGGGCAAACACCCACAAAAACATTCAGTACTTC
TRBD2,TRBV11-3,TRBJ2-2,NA,CASSFGGSGELFF,TGTGCCAGCAGTTTCGGGGGGTCCGGGGAGCTGTTTTTT
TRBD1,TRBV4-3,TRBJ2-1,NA,CASSHAGTGGPEQFF,TGCGCCAGCAGCCATGCCGGGACAGGGGGCCCTGAGCAGTTCTTC
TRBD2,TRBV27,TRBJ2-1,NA,CASSLRTSGNQFF,TGTGCCAGCAGTTTAAGGACTAGCGGGAATCAGTTCTTC
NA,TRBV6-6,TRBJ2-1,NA,CASSSPPQEQFF,TGTGCCAGCAGCTCCCCCCCCCAGGAGCAGTTCTTC
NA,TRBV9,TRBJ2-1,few,CASSSEPGLQYNEQFF,TGTGCCAGCAGCTCAGAACCGGGACTCCAATACAATGAGCAGTTCTTC
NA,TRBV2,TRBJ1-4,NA,CASTGQVNEKLFF,TGTGCCAGCACGGGACAAGTAAATGAAAAACTGTTTTTT
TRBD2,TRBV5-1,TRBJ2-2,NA,CASSGASGGRPRTGELFF,TGCGCCAGCAGCGGGGCTAGCGGGGGTCGTCCGAGGACCGGGGAGCTGTTTTTT
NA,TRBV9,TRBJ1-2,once,CASRGAGANHGYTF,TGTGCCAGCAGGGGGGCGGGGGCGAACCATGGCTACACCTTC
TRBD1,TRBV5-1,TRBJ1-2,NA,CASSFAGQNSNPTGYTF,TGCGCCAGCAGCTTCGCGGGACAGAACAGCAACCCAACCGGCTACACCTTC
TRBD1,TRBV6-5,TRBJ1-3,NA,CASHGQGPGNTIYF,TGTGCCAGCCATGGACAGGGCCCTGGAAACACCATATATTTT
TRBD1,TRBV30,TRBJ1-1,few,CAWNPGQGATEAFF,TGTGCCTGGAATCCCGGACAGGGGGCCACTGAAGCTTTCTTT
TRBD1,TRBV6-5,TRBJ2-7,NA,CASSSSGTGSYEQYF,TGTGCCAGCAGTTCCTCCGGGACAGGGTCCTACGAGCAGTACTTC
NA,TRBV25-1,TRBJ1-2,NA,CASSEYSQGKAYGYTF,TGTGCCAGCAGTGAATATTCCCAGGGGAAGGCGTATGGCTACACCTTC